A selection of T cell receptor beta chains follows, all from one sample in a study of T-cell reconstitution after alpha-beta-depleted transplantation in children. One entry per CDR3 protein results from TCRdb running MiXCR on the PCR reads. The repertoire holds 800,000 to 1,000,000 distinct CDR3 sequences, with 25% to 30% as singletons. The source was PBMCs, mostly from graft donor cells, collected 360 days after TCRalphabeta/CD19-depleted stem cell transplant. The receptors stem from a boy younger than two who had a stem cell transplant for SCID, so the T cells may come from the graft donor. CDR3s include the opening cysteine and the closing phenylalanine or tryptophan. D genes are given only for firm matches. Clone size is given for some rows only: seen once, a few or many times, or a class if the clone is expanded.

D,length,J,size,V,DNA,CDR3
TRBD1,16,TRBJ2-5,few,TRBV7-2,TGTGCCAGCAGCTTAGCGGCAGGGGGTTCTAAAGAGACCCAGTACTTC,CASSLAAGGSKETQYF
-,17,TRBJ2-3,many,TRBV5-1,TGCGCCAGCAGCTTGGAGGGGACTTTTGGAGCCGCAGATACGCAGTATTTT,CASSLEGTFGAADTQYF
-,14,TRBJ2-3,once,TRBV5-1,TGCGCCAGCAGCGAAACGACGGGCACAGATACGCAGTATTTT,CASSETTGTDTQYF
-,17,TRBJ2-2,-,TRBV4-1,TGCGCCAGCAGCCAAATCTTAGTCAGAGGGGCCGGCGGGGAGCTGTTTTTT,CASSQILVRGAGGELFF
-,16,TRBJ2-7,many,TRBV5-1,TGCGCCAGCAGCTTGGACAGGGCTACCCTCTCCTACGAGCAGTACTTC,CASSLDRATLSYEQYF
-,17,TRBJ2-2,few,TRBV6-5,TGTGCCAGCAGTTACGCCCCCCCGTCACCGAACACCGGGGAGCTGTTTTTT,CASSYAPPSPNTGELFF
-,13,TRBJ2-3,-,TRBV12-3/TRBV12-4,TGTGCCAGCAGTTTCCTGAACACAGATACGCAGTATTTT,CASSFLNTDTQYF
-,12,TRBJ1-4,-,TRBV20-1,TGCAGTGCCCAGAACCCTAATGAAAAACTGTTTTTT,CSAQNPNEKLFF
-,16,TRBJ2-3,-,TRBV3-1,TGTGCCAGCAGCCCCCCGGACCTCGGTAGGGCAGATACGCAGTATTTT,CASSPPDLGRADTQYF
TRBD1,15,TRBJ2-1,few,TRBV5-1,TGCGCCAGCAGCTTGGGGGGACAGGGATGGAATGAGCAGTTCTTC,CASSLGGQGWNEQFF
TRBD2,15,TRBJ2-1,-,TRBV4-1,TGCGCCAGCAGCCACCGAGCGGGAATCTACAATGAGCAGTTCTTC,CASSHRAGIYNEQFF
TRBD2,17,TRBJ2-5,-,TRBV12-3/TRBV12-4,TGTGCCAGCAGTTTAAGGTTGGCTAGCGGGGGCCAAGAGACCCAGTACTTC,CASSLRLASGGQETQYF